The sequence of this TCR beta chain was determined in a study of human T cells and chemical hapten exposure. At the level of the study: Patch tests put 0.01% DPC on the upper back, read at 6 days. Patients were mainly female, each with alopecia areata, totalis or universalis.

The table lists this clonotype with many counts. Its antigen is undetermined. TCRdb processed the RACE reads anew with MiXCR; each CDR3 protein has one entry. Of 50,000 to 75,000 distinct CDR3 sequences detected, 11% appear once; the ten largest clones hold about 2.3%. The CDR3 is made up of 16 amino acids. V was cut by 0 bases and J by 3 bases, with 14 bases left in between. Germline CDR1 and CDR2: MNHEY and SVGEGT. Study outcomes and limitations: Donors' alopecia may make their immune response differ from healthy people's.

Noted time point: patch test 3, about 24 weeks after DPC sensitization. Treatment specified: therapeutic diphenylcyclopropenone sensitization with weekly scalp DPC. The study extracted total RNA from unfractionated whole blood. The gene calls are TRBV6-2 or TRBV6-3 and TRBJ2-5; maybe TRBD1 (6 bases). Sequenced material: whole blood, taken in connection with sensitization to the hapten diphenylcyclopropenone (DPC). The receptor was derived from a young woman with alopecia areata. Some clones in this sample may be carry-over from other donors' samples. The CDR3 sequence is CASSYSTYREEETQYF. Here the CDR3 DNA reads TGTGCCAGCAGTTACTCGACCTACAGGGAAGAAGAGACCCAGTACTTC.